This TCR beta chain appears in the sequencing data of a study of PD-L1 blockade in urothelial cancer. Whole-study context: As for prior chemotherapy regimens, patients had received 0 to 3. There were a median of approximately 150,000 T cells in blood samples.

Note on this clone: Antigen specificity is unknown.

Study-wide results and caveats: Durable benefit was linked to greater 3-week expansion of tumor-associated blood clones.

Method: immunoSEQ multiplex PCR; TCRdb's copy keeps in-frame clones and lacks some. The sample records 130,000 or so clones, around 84% being singletons. As to time point: pretreatment peripheral blood. A total of 1 to 8 samples per patient were collected pretreatment and on-treatment. This specimen consisted of PBMCs, obtained around atezolizumab (anti-PD-L1) treatment. The receptor comes from a man in his fifties or sixties with urothelial cancer.

CDR3 bases: TGTGCCAGCAGTCCTGGGACAGGGCAGGGTGAGCAGTTCTTC. It is translated as CASSPGTGQGEQFF. V usage is TRBV28 and J usage is TRBJ2-1, with 9 bases that match TRBD1. V dropped 5 bases and J dropped 9; count of bases not matched to a gene: 8. The CDR3 sequence is 14 residues long. The germline gives CDR1 MDHEN, CDR2 SYDVKM.